These 21 T cell receptor beta chains originate from one sample sequenced in a study of blood T cells in healthy people across ages. A second PCR of 7 to 11 cycles used a sample-barcoded 5' primer and a J-beta primer mix. Via MiXCR, TCRdb re-called the 5' RACE reads, giving one row per CDR3 protein. The sample holds roughly 800,000 distinct CDR3 sequences; around 25% are singletons and the top ten take roughly 3.5%. The data were also submitted as part of a second study, on T cells of mothers and their children.

Input material: blood. These receptors all come from a boy between 10 and 17 years old in good health.

J is TRBJ2-7 and V is TRBV29-1; D is possibly TRBD1 (6 bases). Germline V gene lookup returns CDR1 SQVTM and CDR2 ANQGSEA. Trimming shortened V by 6 bases and J by 0 bases, and 15 bases separated the two germline ends. This CDR3 comprises 14 residues. CDR3 sequence (DNA): TGCAGCGTGTGGCTAGGGGGAAGCTCCTACGAGCAGTACTTC. Its translation: CSVWLGGSSYEQYF.

This clonotype was recorded at least ten times. V gene TRBV4-3 combines with J gene TRBJ2-1; 8 bases fit TRBD2. After removal of 0 bases from V and 2 bases from J, the junction contained 0 bases not matched to a gene. The V gene's germline CDR1 is LGHNA and CDR2 YSLEER. The CDR3 spans 15 residues. The chain's CDR3 is CASSQEREAYNEQFF. The CDR3 region has the DNA TGCGCCAGCAGCCAAGAGCGGGAGGCCTACAATGAGCAGTTCTTC.

The rearrangement links TRBV5-1 to TRBJ2-7; tentative D call: TRBD1 (6 bases). Germline loops: CDR1 SGHRS, CDR2 YFSETQ. This CDR3 spans 14 amino acids. V was trimmed by 0 bases and J by 6 bases, leaving 13 bases between them. The CDR3 DNA is TGCGCCAGCAGCTTGGCGGGACAAAGCTGCGAGCAGTACTTC. Protein: CASSLAGQSCEQYF.

This clonotype was counted a single time. One end of the junction is discordant with germline, which a read error may explain. The V gene is TRBV6-5, the J gene TRBJ1-4; the D gene is possibly TRBD1 (5 bases). CDR3 length equals 18 residues. Per the germline V gene, CDR1 is MNHEY and CDR2 is SVGAGI. The CDR3 is CASSYGGSPSATNEKLFF. CDR3 bases: TGTGCCAGCAGTTACGGGGGATCACCATCGGCAACTAATGAAAAGCTGTTTTTT.

The chain is built from TRBV7-9 and TRBJ1-6, with D possibly matching TRBD1 (6 bases). Trimming took off 3 bases at V and 9 bases at J, with 18 bases between the two ends. The germline V gene encodes CDR1 SEHNR and CDR2 FQNEAQ (reference sequence). The CDR3 has 16 amino acids. The CDR3 region is CASSFVGVGQLSPLHF. CDR3 nucleotide sequence: TGTGCCAGCAGCTTTGTTGGCGTAGGACAGCTTTCACCCCTCCACTTT.

The chain combines TRBV6-2 or TRBV6-3 with TRBJ2-1; 14 bases agree with TRBD2. The CDR3 length is 15 residues. V lost 5 bases, J lost 8 bases, and 5 bases stayed unmatched. Germline lookup yields CDR1 MNHEY and CDR2 SVGEGT. The DNA of the CDR3 is TGTGCCAGCAGTCCATGGGGACTAGCGGGAGATGAGCAGTTCTTC. This translates into CASSPWGLAGDEQFF.

This clonotype turned up a few times. V and J are TRBV28 and TRBJ2-3; D not certain. V dropped 4 bases and J dropped 2 bases, with 13 bases sitting between them. Germline values: CDR1 MDHEN, CDR2 SYDVKM. CDR3 length: 15 amino acids. For the CDR3, the DNA is TGTGCCAGCAGTTCGACTTTCCCTCCCACAGATACGCAGTATTTT. It specifies CASSSTFPPTDTQYF.

This clonotype was recorded once. This chain uses TRBV7-9 with TRBJ1-4; a possible D gene is TRBD1 (5 bases). V was clipped by 5 bases and J by 4 bases, with 17 bases between them. This CDR3 region has 16 residues. CDR1 and CDR2 from the germline V gene are SEHNR and FQNEAQ (reference sequence). CDR3 amino acids: CASSPGDGRGNEKLFF. CDR3 sequence (DNA): TGTGCCAGCAGCCCCGGGGACGGGCGGGGTAATGAAAAACTGTTTTTT.

The rearrangement joins TRBV9 to TRBJ1-2; 7 nucleotides match TRBD1. After removal of 3 bases from V and 1 base from J, the junction contained 6 bases not matched to a gene. The CDR3 is 15 residues long. The germline CDR1 and CDR2 sequences are SGDLS and YYNGEE. This CDR3 is CASSASGQHNYGYTF. The CDR3 nucleotides are TGTGCCAGCAGCGCCTCGGGACAGCATAACTATGGCTACACCTTC.

This clonotype was observed a few times. J is TRBJ2-2 and V is TRBV12-3 or TRBV12-4; no definite D call. The CDR3 totals 13 residues. The ends were cut back, 5 bases at V and 3 bases at J, with 7 bases in the middle. CDR3 sequence reads: CASSPRYTGELFF. The CDR3 DNA is TGTGCCAGCAGTCCCCGATACACCGGGGAGCTGTTTTTT.

In this sample, this clonotype turned up a few times. The chain links TRBV13 to TRBJ2-5, with TRBD2 matching over 13 bases. The V gene's germline CDR1 is PRHDT and CDR2 FYEKMQ (reference sequence). The CDR3 covers 14 residues. V trimming: 5 bases; J trimming: 11 bases; junction bases outside the gene matches: 8. The CDR3 nucleotides read TGTGCCAGCAGCCCGGGACTAGCGGGGTCGGAGCAGTACTTC. It translates to CASSPGLAGSEQYF.

J is TRBJ2-1 and V is TRBV2; no clear D gene. Germline V gene sequence: CDR1 SNHLY, CDR2 FYNNEI. The CDR3 covers 11 residues. V was cut by 3 bases and J by 9 bases, with 6 bases left in between. CDR3 sequence reads: CASSDTGEQFF. The CDR3 DNA reads as TGTGCCAGCAGTGATACGGGTGAGCAGTTCTTC.

The chain links TRBV9 to TRBJ2-5, with 7 bases lining up with TRBD1. CDR1 is SGDLS, CDR2 YYNGEE, per germline. This CDR3 contains 15 residues. J was trimmed by 4 bases and V by 0 bases; bases with no gene match: 6. CDR3 coding DNA: TGTGCCAGCAGCGTAGCTACAGGGGCTGTAGAGACCCAGTACTTC. Residues: CASSVATGAVETQYF. Combining the CDR3 with reference TRBV9 and TRBJ2-5 gives the whole variable domain DSGVTQTPKHLITATGQRVTLRCSPRSGDLSVYWYQQSLDQGLQFLIQYYNGEERAKGNILERFSAQQFPDLHSELNLSSLELGDSALYFCASSVATGAVETQYFGPGTRLLVL.

V is TRBV5-1 and J is TRBJ1-5; 10 bases align to TRBD1. There are 15 residues in the CDR3. CDR1 and CDR2 (germline): SGHRS, YFSETQ. V lost 3 bases to trimming and J lost 7 bases; unmatched junction nucleotides: 7. The CDR3 DNA reads TGCGCCAGCAGCTCGACAGGGGGCCAGGGGCAGCCCCAGCATTTT. This encodes CASSSTGGQGQPQHF.

The chain carries TRBV7-8 and TRBJ2-1, with unresolved D. Trimming cost V 2 bases and J 4 bases, with 9 bases left between them. This CDR3 spans 14 amino acids. The germline V gene has CDR1 SGHVS and CDR2 FQNEAQ. CDR3 coding DNA: TGTGCCAGCAGCTTACCGCCAGTATACAATGAGCAGTTCTTC. It yields the protein CASSLPPVYNEQFF.

The CDR3 coding sequence is TGTGCCAGCAGCTTACCGGGACAGGTTAGCAATCAGCCCCAGCATTTT. This sequence encodes CASSLPGQVSNQPQHF. The gene calls are TRBV7-9 and TRBJ1-5; TRBD1 matches at 8 bases. V lost 2 bases and J lost 0; bases outside the gene matches: 3. Germline V lookup: CDR1 SEHNR, CDR2 FQNEAQ (reference sequence). The CDR3 sequence is 16 residues long. Full variable domain (remainder filled in from reference TRBV7-9 and TRBJ1-5): DTGVSQNPRHKITKRGQNVTFRCDPISEHNRLYWYRQTLGQGPEFLTYFQNEAQLEKSRLLSDRFSAERPKGSFSTLEIQRTEQGDSAMYLCASSLPGQVSNQPQHFGDGTRLSIL.

The V and J genes are TRBV4-2 and TRBJ2-1, with 7 bases matching TRBD1. Germline lookup yields CDR1 LGHNA and CDR2 YNFKEQ. This CDR3 region has 16 residues. V lost 0 bases, J lost 7 bases, and 9 bases stayed unmatched. As DNA, the CDR3 is TGTGCCAGCAGCCAAGATGAGGGGGCCCCGAATAATGAGCAGTTCTTC. Amino acid sequence: CASSQDEGAPNNEQFF.

This clonotype was counted between two and nine times. This sequence joins TRBV6-1 and TRBJ2-7, with D perhaps TRBD1 (5 bases). CDR1 MNHNS and CDR2 SASEGT come from the germline V gene. V dropped 3 bases and J dropped 6 bases, with 12 bases sitting between them. The CDR3 loop spans 13 amino acids. CDR3: CASSESGPLEQYF. In nucleotides, the CDR3 is TGTGCCAGCAGTGAGTCAGGGCCCCTCGAGCAGTACTTC.

This clonotype turned up a few times. Sequence at one end of the junction differs from germline and may be a read error. This chain links TRBV7-2 with TRBJ2-5; 10 nucleotides agree with TRBD2. CDR1 is SGHTA, CDR2 FQGNSA, per germline. The CDR3 runs to 17 residues. The CDR3 nucleotides are TGTGCCAGCAGCTTAGTCGGGACTAGCGTAAGACAAGAGGCCCAGTACTTC. Its protein is CASSLVGTSVRQEAQYF.

The rearrangement uses TRBV6-2 or TRBV6-3 and TRBJ1-4; D is perhaps TRBD1 (5 bases). The V and J ends lost 6 bases and 10 bases respectively, with 15 bases between them. The germline V gene has CDR1 MNHEY and CDR2 SVGEGT. The CDR3 totals 13 residues. CDR3 sequence: CASSPDIIGKLFF. The CDR3 DNA is TGTGCCAGCAGCCCGGACATAATTGGAAAACTGTTTTTT.

The chain links TRBV5-5 to TRBJ2-1, with 9 positions matching TRBD1. The CDR3 consists of 17 residues. Germline V gene sequence: CDR1 SGHKS, CDR2 YYEKEE (reference sequence). V shed 4 bases, J shed 5 bases, and the junction held 13 bases outside the gene matches. The CDR3 protein is CASSPGQGWGANNEQFF. The CDR3 DNA is TGTGCCAGCAGCCCGGGACAGGGCTGGGGGGCCAACAATGAGCAGTTCTTC.